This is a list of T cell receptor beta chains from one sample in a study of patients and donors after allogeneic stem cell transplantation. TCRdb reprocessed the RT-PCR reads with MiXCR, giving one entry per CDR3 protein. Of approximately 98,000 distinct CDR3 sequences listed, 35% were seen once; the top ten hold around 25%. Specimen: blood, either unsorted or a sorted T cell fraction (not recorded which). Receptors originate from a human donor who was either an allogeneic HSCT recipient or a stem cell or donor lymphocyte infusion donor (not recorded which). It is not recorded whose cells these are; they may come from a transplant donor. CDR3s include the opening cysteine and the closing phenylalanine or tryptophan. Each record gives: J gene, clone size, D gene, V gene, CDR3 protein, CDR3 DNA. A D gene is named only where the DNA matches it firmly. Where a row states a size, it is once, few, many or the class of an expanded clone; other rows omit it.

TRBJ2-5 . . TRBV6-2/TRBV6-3 CASSYGTQYF TGTGCCAGCAGTTACGGGACCCAGTACTTC
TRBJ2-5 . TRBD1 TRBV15 CATSAYRGTQYF TGTGCCACCAGCGCCTACAGGGGGACCCAGTACTTC
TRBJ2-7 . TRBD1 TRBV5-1 CASSSTGTGALGSYEQYF TGCGCCAGCAGCTCCACCGGGACAGGGGCCTTAGGCTCCTACGAGCAGTACTTC
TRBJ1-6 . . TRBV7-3 CASSPDGNNSPLHF TGTGCCAGCAGCCCGGACGGAAATAATTCACCCCTCCACTTT
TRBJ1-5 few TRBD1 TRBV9 CASSVGQGWDQPQHF TGTGCCAGCAGCGTGGGACAGGGGTGGGATCAGCCCCAGCATTTT
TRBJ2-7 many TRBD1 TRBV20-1 CSAQGQGYYEQYF TGCAGTGCCCAGGGACAGGGTTACTACGAGCAGTACTTC
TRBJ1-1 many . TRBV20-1 CSARPGRAEAFF TGCAGTGCCCGGCCCGGACGGGCTGAAGCTTTCTTT
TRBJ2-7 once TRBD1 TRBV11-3 CASSPPGQAYEQYF TGTGCCAGCAGCCCCCCGGGACAGGCTTACGAGCAGTACTTC
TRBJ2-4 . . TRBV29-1 CSVRETRVKNIQYF TGCAGCGTTCGGGAGACTAGGGTCAAAAACATTCAGTACTTC
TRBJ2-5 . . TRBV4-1 CASSQDPRETQYF TGCGCCAGCAGCCAAGATCCGAGGGAGACCCAGTACTTC
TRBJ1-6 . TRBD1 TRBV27 CASSLRDSPSNSPLHF TGTGCCAGCAGTTTAAGGGACAGCCCTTCGAATTCACCCCTCCACTTT
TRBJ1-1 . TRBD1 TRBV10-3 CAIRAGTDTEAFF TGTGCCATCAGGGCCGGGACAGATACTGAAGCTTTCTTT
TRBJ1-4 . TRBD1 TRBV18 CASSPDRTEKLFF TGTGCCAGCTCACCGGACAGGACCGAAAAACTGTTTTTT
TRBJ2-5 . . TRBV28 CASSLVRDYQETQYF TGTGCCAGCAGTTTAGTCCGGGACTACCAAGAGACCCAGTACTTC
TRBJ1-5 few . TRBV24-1 CATSGRGNQPQHF TGTGCCACCAGTGGAAGGGGCAATCAGCCCCAGCATTTT